This T cell receptor (beta chain) was obtained from a study of cytomegalovirus exposure and HLA in healthy donors. Study-level results: A later analysis associated about 18,000 TCR beta sequences with HLA alleles at a 0.05 false discovery rate.

Trimming removed 0 bases from V and 6 bases from J, with 5 bases in between. This CDR3 spans 11 amino acids. Germline CDR1 and CDR2: DFQATT and SNEGSKA (reference sequence). This cohort consisted of healthy bone marrow donors. This PCR relied on a set of 60 Vbeta primers and 13 Jbeta primers. Sequencing used immunoSEQ multiplex PCR; TCRdb keeps in-frame clones, though not all of them. The sample yields around 170,000 clones, 81% seen once. Comments on this clone: Its matching antigen is unknown.

The rearrangement links TRBV20-1 to TRBJ1-2, with unresolved D. Sequenced material: PBMCs. The receptor was isolated from a man aged 50 to 59 in good health and CMV-seronegative. The CDR3 is CSAREGHGYTF. The CDR3 region has the DNA TGCAGTGCTAGAGAGGGCCATGGCTACACCTTC.